This TCR beta chain was sequenced in a study of T cells in Graves' hyperthyroidism and ophthalmopathy. The CDR3 has 13 amino acids. V lost 2 bases and J lost 7, with 11 bases in between. Per the germline V gene, CDR1 is KGHSH and CDR2 is LQKENI. Amplified regions were TCR beta CDR3 sequences from RNA transcripts. Researchers ran a first-round RT-PCR on the TCR CDR3 using the HTBI primer set. A single record per CDR3 protein comes from TCRdb applying MiXCR to the multiplex PCR reads. Here the sample spans around 600,000 distinct CDR3 sequences, 12% to 15% being singletons. J is TRBJ1-2 and V is TRBV18; TRBD1 might be the D (5 bases). The receptor comes from a woman in her late teens or twenties with Graves' ophthalmopathy. Sequenced material: blood. The CDR3 DNA is TGTGCCAGCTCACCAGGGGACGGCTTTGGCTACACCTTC. This sequence encodes CASSPGDGFGYTF.